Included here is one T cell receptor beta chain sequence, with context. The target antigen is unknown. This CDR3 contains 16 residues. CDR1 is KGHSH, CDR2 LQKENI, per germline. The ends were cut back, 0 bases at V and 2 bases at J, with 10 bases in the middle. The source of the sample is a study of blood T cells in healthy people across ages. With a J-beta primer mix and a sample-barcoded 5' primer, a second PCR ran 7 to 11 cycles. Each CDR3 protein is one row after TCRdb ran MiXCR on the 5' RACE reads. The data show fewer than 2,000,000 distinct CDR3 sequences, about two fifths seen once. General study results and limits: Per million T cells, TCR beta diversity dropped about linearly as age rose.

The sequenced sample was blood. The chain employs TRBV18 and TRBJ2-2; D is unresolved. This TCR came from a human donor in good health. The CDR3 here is CASSPPNRVNTGELFF. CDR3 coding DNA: TGTGCCAGCTCACCACCGAATAGGGTCAACACCGGGGAGCTGTTTTTT.